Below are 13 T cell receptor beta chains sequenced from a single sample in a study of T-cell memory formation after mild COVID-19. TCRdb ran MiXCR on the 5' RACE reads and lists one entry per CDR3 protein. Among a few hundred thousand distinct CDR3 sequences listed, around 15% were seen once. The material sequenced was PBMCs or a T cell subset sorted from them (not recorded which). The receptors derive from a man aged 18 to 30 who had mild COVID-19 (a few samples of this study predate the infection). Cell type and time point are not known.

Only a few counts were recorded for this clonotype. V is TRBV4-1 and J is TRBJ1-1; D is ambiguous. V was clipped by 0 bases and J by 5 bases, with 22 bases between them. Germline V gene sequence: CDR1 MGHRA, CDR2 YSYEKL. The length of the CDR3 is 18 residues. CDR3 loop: CASSQERRWVGRETEAFF. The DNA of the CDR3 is TGCGCCAGCAGCCAAGAACGTAGGTGGGTAGGGAGAGAAACTGAAGCTTTCTTT.

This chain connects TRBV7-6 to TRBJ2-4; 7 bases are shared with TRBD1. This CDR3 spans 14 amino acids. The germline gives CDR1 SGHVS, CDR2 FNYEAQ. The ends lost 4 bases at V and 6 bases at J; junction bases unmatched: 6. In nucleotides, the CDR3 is TGTGCCAGCAGCTCCCTAGAGGGGGCAAACATTCAGTACTTC. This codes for CASSSLEGANIQYF. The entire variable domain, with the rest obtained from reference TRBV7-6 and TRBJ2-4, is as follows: GAGVSQSPRYKVTKRGQDVALRCDPISGHVSLYWYRQALGQGPEFLTYFNYEAQQDKSGLPNDRFSAERPEGSISTLTIQRTEQRDSAMYRCASSSLEGANIQYFGAGTRLSVL.

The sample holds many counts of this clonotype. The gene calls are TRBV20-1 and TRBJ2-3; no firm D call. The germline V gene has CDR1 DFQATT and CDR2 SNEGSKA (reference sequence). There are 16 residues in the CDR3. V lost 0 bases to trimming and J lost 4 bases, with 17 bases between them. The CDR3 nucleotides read TGCAGTGCTAGAGATGTGACGGGTTCGGCCCCAGATACGCAGTATTTT. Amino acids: CSARDVTGSAPDTQYF.

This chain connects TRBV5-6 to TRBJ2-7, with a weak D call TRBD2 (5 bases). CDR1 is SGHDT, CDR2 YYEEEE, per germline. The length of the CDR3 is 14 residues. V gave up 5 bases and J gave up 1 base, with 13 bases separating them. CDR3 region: CASRGSRGSYEQYF. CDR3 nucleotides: TGTGCCAGCAGGGGGAGTCGCGGGTCCTACGAGCAGTACTTC.

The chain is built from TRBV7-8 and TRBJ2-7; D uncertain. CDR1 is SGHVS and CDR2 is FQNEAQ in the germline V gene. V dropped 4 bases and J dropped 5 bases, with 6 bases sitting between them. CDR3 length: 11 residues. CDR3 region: CASSSSNEQYV. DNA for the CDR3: TGTGCCAGCAGCTCCTCGAACGAGCAGTACGTC.

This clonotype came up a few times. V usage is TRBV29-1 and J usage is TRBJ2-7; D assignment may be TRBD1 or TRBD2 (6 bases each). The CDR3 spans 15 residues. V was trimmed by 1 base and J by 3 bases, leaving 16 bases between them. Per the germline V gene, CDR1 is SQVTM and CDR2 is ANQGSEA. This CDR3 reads CSVEGGAAPGYEQYF. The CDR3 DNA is TGCAGCGTTGAAGGGGGGGCGGCTCCAGGCTACGAGCAGTACTTC.

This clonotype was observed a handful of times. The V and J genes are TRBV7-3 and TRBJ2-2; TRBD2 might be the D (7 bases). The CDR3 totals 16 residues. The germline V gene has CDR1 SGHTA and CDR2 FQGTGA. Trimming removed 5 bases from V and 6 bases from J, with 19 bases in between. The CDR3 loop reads CASSPRGGGSSGELFF. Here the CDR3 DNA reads TGTGCCAGCAGCCCGAGGGGAGGGGGTTCTTCCGGGGAGCTGTTTTTT.

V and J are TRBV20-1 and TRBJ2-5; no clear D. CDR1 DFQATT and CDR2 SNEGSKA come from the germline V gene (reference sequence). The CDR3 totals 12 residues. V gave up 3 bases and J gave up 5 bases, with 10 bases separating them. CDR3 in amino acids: CSASGPGETQYF. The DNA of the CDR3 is TGCAGTGCTAGCGGTCCGGGCGAGACCCAGTACTTC.

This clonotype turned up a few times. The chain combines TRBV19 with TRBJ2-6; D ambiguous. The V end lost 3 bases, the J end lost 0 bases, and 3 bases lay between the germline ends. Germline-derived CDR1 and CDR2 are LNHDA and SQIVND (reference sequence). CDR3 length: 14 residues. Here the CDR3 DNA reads TGTGCCAGTAGTATCTACTCTGGGGCCAACGTCCTGACTTTC. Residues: CASSIYSGANVLTF.

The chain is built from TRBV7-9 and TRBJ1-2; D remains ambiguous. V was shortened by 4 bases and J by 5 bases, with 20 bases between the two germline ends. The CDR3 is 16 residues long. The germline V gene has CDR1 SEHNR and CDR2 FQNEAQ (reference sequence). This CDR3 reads CASSSRRSTEGYGYTF. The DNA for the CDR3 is TGTGCCAGCAGCTCCCGGAGGTCCACGGAGGGTTATGGCTACACCTTC.

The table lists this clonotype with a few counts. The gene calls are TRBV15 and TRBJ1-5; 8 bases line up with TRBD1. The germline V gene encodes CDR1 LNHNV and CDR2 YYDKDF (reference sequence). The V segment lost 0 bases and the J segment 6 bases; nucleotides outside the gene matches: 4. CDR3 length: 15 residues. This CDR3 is CATSRDNRGGQPQHF. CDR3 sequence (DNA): TGTGCCACCAGCAGAGATAACAGGGGGGGTCAGCCCCAGCATTTT.

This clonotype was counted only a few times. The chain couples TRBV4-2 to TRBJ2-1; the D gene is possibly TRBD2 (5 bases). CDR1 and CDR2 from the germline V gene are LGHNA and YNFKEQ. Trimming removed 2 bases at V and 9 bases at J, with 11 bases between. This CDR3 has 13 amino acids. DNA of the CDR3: TGTGCCAGCAGCCAACCTAGCTCGGGTGAGCAGTTCTTC. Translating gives CASSQPSSGEQFF.

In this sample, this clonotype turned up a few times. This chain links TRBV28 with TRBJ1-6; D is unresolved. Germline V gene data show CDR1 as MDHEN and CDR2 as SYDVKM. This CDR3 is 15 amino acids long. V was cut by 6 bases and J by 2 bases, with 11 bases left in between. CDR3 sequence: CASSGGRAYNSPLHF. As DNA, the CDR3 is TGTGCCAGCAGCGGAGGCCGGGCCTATAATTCACCCCTCCACTTT.